Listed below are T cell receptor beta chains from one sample, sequenced in a study of blood T cell repertoires in COVID-19. Profiled with immunoSEQ multiplex PCR; TCRdb holds only in-frame clones, not every one. The sample lists over 50,000 clones, roughly 80% seen once, with 15% to 20% in the top ten. Sequencing was carried out using peripheral blood. The receptor set was obtained from a man aged 55 to 70 with COVID-19, enrolled during active disease. The conserved cysteine and the conserved F or W are not part of the CDR3 here. The order of the fields is V gene, CDR3 length, J gene, D gene, CDR3 protein. D genes are given only for firm matches.

TRBV11-3	13	TRBJ2-3	TRBD1	ASSTGQGGTDTQY
TRBV28	13	TRBJ2-3	NA	ASSLGAGRTDTQY
TRBV29-1	9	TRBJ2-3	TRBD2	SFPGGDTQY
TRBV19	12	TRBJ2-5	TRBD2	ASRLAGGTETQY
TRBV6-5	12	TRBJ2-3	TRBD2	ASRRAGVTDTQY
TRBV18	13	TRBJ1-1	NA	ASSPPPGANTEAF
TRBV3-1/TRBV3-2	11	TRBJ2-7	NA	ASSQGGYGEQY
TRBV11-2	15	TRBJ2-7	TRBD2	ASSFPLGAGGAYEQY
TRBV28	14	TRBJ2-2	TRBD2	ASRISGRANTGELF
TRBV2	12	TRBJ2-4	NA	ASSARGAPNIQY
TRBV6-5	13	TRBJ1-5	TRBD1	ASGPWTGGNQPQH
TRBV28	11	TRBJ2-7	NA	ASSAPGGYEQY
TRBV5-1	13	TRBJ2-2	TRBD2	ASSLSGRNTGELF
TRBV4-2	14	TRBJ2-2	NA	ASSQDAGPNTGELF
TRBV7-2	17	TRBJ2-1	TRBD2	ASSLARLAGGRRENEQF
TRBV30	13	TRBJ2-2	TRBD2	AWRSLAGIPGELF
TRBV2	12	TRBJ2-5	NA	ASSDRRSGETQY
TRBV5-1	13	TRBJ1-1	TRBD1	ASSAGGAGNTEAF
TRBV23-1	15	TRBJ1-3	NA	AISPRSQGRDGNTIY
TRBV28	17	TRBJ1-3	TRBD1	ASSLHRTGFVVSGNTIY
TRBV4-2	11	TRBJ2-7	NA	ASSQTMNYEQY
TRBV7-9	12	TRBJ2-5	TRBD2	ASSLEGGEETQY
TRBV7-2	13	TRBJ2-1	TRBD2	ASSLMGLASNEQF
TRBV28	12	TRBJ1-5	TRBD1	ASTPQGAGQPQH
TRBV7-9	14	TRBJ2-3	NA	ASSSGMLKQTDTQY
TRBV9	13	TRBJ1-5	NA	ASSAEGASGQPQH
TRBV13	12	TRBJ1-1	TRBD1	ASSSDRGNTEAF
TRBV2	14	TRBJ1-6	NA	ASSDRVGFGNSPLH
TRBV19	10	TRBJ1-5	NA	ASTAGPGPQH
TRBV30	12	TRBJ1-6	TRBD1	AWTRQGLKSPLH
TRBV27	12	TRBJ2-7	TRBD1	ASTPNRGPFEQY
TRBV2	9	TRBJ1-1	NA	ASPGNTEAF
TRBV9	17	TRBJ2-3	TRBD2	ASSVGVAGSGGFTDTQY
TRBV13	16	TRBJ1-2	NA	ASVPRRTDLTRVYGYT
TRBV6-5	11	TRBJ1-5	NA	ASAAAPNQPQH
TRBV5-1	14	TRBJ2-3	TRBD2	ASSSLAGVVADTQY
TRBV5-1	13	TRBJ2-2	NA	ASSLAYGNTGELF
TRBV12-5	13	TRBJ2-1	NA	ASGFVSGVYNEQF
TRBV7-9	9	TRBJ2-5	NA	ASSFQETQY
TRBV15	19	TRBJ1-5	TRBD1	ATSRAQITGTGAFDYQPQH
TRBV28	11	TRBJ1-4	TRBD1	ASSLTGDEKLF
TRBV7-3	14	TRBJ1-1	TRBD1	ASSLNGEGAGTEAF
TRBV2	14	TRBJ2-7	TRBD2	ASRGRGQSFTTEQY
TRBV28	14	TRBJ2-5	NA	ASSSPRTAGQETQY
TRBV5-4	13	TRBJ1-2	NA	ASSWGTPDGYGYT
TRBV5-1	12	TRBJ2-7	TRBD1	ASSPGQGEYEQY
TRBV18	14	TRBJ2-3	TRBD1	ASSLTGTGGTDTQY
TRBV30	13	TRBJ2-7	TRBD1	AWSVRAGGLVEQY
TRBV5-1	15	TRBJ1-5	TRBD1	ASSLGPGTELNQPQH
TRBV19	13	TRBJ1-5	TRBD1	ASRPPGQTNQPQH
TRBV27	13	TRBJ2-2	NA	ASSLRTESTGELF
TRBV28	10	TRBJ1-2	NA	ASSLGAYGYT
TRBV28	15	TRBJ1-2	TRBD1	ASSLGTANPANYGYT
TRBV25-1	11	TRBJ2-2	NA	ASSEQGPGELF
TRBV3-1/TRBV3-2	11	TRBJ1-3	NA	ASSTQNGNTIY
TRBV5-1	12	TRBJ1-5	TRBD1	ASSPGTEAQPQH
TRBV12-3/TRBV12-4	10	TRBJ2-5	NA	ASSFSVETQY
TRBV3-1/TRBV3-2	13	TRBJ2-5	TRBD2	ASSPLAGGVETQY